What follows are 30 T cell receptor beta chains derived from one specimen sequenced in a study of cytomegalovirus exposure and HLA in healthy donors (dated by TCRdb to about 2017). Receptor amplification or capture employed the immunoSEQ multiplex PCR assay. For the multiplex PCR, a mixture combining 60 forward primers for TCR Vbeta segments and 13 reverse primers for TCR Jbeta segments was used. Sourced from immuneACCESS, this table was stored by TCRdb with only in-frame sequences that have V and J called. A share of the clones is absent; for the studies checked, an unresolved V gene accounts for under half, and the remainder has no known explanation. The table held for this sample gives 90,000 to 130,000 clones. The ten largest account for about 4% of the sample. The sequenced material came from PBMCs. These receptors were taken from a man under 40 in good health and CMV-seronegative.

The V gene is TRBV6-5, the J gene TRBJ1-2, with D possibly matching TRBD1 (5 bases). CDR1 is MNHEY, CDR2 SVGAGI, per germline. The CDR3 runs 13 residues. Trimming stripped 11 bases from V and 6 bases from J, with 19 bases between. The CDR3 coding sequence is TGTGCCGCCTACCGCGACGGGGGGAATGGCTACACCTTC. It specifies CAAYRDGGNGYTF.

J is TRBJ2-5 and V is TRBV19; D is uncertain. The J call may be faulty, since TRBJ2-7 better matches the DNA end. The germline gives CDR1 LNHDA, CDR2 SQIVND (reference sequence). The CDR3 runs 13 residues. The CDR3 loop reads CASSITVLYEQYF. The CDR3, as DNA: TGTGCCAGTAGTATAACAGTCCTCTACGAGCAGTACTTC.

The CDR3 nucleotides read TGTGCCAGCAGCGTAGGGTTCCTACGGGAGCAGTACTTC. As protein: CASSVGFLREQYF. The chain combines TRBV9 with TRBJ2-7; no clear D. The V end was cut by 0 bases, the J end by 7 bases, with 11 bases between. CDR1 SGDLS and CDR2 YYNGEE come from the germline V gene. The CDR3 loop spans 13 amino acids.

The chain carries TRBV19 and TRBJ2-5, with TRBD2 matching over 12 bases. With the DNA end fitting TRBJ2-7 better, the J assignment may be wrong. The CDR3 runs 17 residues. CDR1 is LNHDA, CDR2 SQIVND, per germline (reference sequence). This CDR3 reads CASSIGTSGPVSYEQYF. The CDR3 DNA follows: TGTGCCAGTAGTATCGGGACTAGCGGGCCCGTCTCCTACGAGCAGTACTTC.

J is TRBJ2-2 and V is TRBV7-8, with TRBD1 identical over 8 bases. V was clipped by 5 bases and J by 3 bases; unmatched bases: 5. CDR1 SGHVS and CDR2 FQNEAQ come from the germline V gene. This CDR3 has 15 amino acids. CDR3: CASSPGQGHTGELFF. CDR3 bases: TGTGCCAGCAGCCCAGGACAGGGCCACACCGGGGAGCTGTTTTTT. Looking up the rest from reference TRBV7-8 and TRBJ2-2 gives the full variable domain: GAGVSQSPRYKVAKRGQDVALRCDPISGHVSLFWYQQALGQGPEFLTYFQNEAQLDKSGLPSDRFFAERPEGSVSTLKIQRTQQEDSAVYLCASSPGQGHTGELFFGEGSRLTVL.

This chain joins TRBV5-1 and TRBJ2-1, with 15 bases matching TRBD2. CDR1 and CDR2 from the germline V gene are SGHRS and YFSETQ. The CDR3 totals 15 residues. V shed 4 bases and J 6 bases; nucleotides not matched to a gene: 2. The CDR3 loop reads CASSPGLAGGNEQFF. Written as DNA, the CDR3 is TGCGCCAGCAGCCCGGGACTAGCGGGGGGCAATGAGCAGTTCTTC.

This chain joins TRBV4-1 and TRBJ2-2; TRBD1 aligns across 7 bases. The CDR3 is 15 amino acids. The junction had 4 bases not matched to a gene; V was cut back by 2 bases and J by 4 bases. CDR1 and CDR2 (germline): MGHRA, YSYEKL. The chain's CDR3 is CASSQRGQFTGELFF. In DNA form, the CDR3 reads TGCGCCAGCAGCCAAAGGGGACAGTTCACCGGGGAGCTGTTTTTT.

This chain uses TRBV19 with TRBJ2-7; D ambiguous. V lost 1 base, J lost 0 bases, and 10 bases lay in between. This CDR3 is built from 15 residues. Germline CDR1 LNHDA, CDR2 SQIVND (reference sequence). The CDR3 is CASSIAASGSYEQYF. The CDR3 DNA reads TGTGCCAGTAGTATAGCCGCGTCGGGCTCCTACGAGCAGTACTTC.

The chain joins TRBV29-1 to TRBJ1-1, with 8 bases fitting TRBD1. The germline V gene has CDR1 SQVTM and CDR2 ANQGSEA. CDR3 length equals 14 residues. J was trimmed by 5 bases and V by 7 bases; bases with no gene match: 12. CDR3: CSAKRATGETEAFF. The CDR3 nucleotides read TGCAGCGCTAAGAGGGCGACAGGGGAAACTGAAGCTTTCTTT.

The chain couples TRBV29-1 to TRBJ2-5, with 11 bases fitting TRBD1. V was pared by 7 bases and J by 10 bases, with 20 bases of the junction left unmatched. The germline V gene encodes CDR1 SQVTM and CDR2 ANQGSEA. The CDR3 is 16 residues long. In DNA form, the CDR3 reads TGCAGCGCACGGGCCCGGACAGGGGGCGTTAGGGGGGACCAGTACTTC. Translation gives CSARARTGGVRGDQYF.

V gene TRBV19 combines with J gene TRBJ2-7; TRBD2 agrees at 7 bases. The CDR3 sequence is 14 residues long. Germline CDR1 is LNHDA and CDR2 is SQIVND (reference sequence). After removal of 3 bases from V and 2 bases from J, the junction contained 4 bases not matched to a gene. The CDR3 bases are TGTGCCAGTAGTATTAGCGGGCCGGCCTACGAGCAGTACTTC. This sequence encodes CASSISGPAYEQYF.

This rearrangement joins TRBV28 to TRBJ2-7, with 7 bases identical to TRBD1. V lost 5 bases to trimming and J lost 0 bases; unmatched junction nucleotides: 7. The CDR3 extends over 15 amino acids. Germline V gene data show CDR1 as MDHEN and CDR2 as SYDVKM. The CDR3 DNA follows: TGTGCCAGCAGTCCGCTGACAGGGAGCTCCTACGAGCAGTACTTC. As protein: CASSPLTGSSYEQYF.

Remarks on this clone: Additional DNA sequences in this sample encode the identical CDR3. The rearrangement joins TRBV6-1 to TRBJ1-1; 8 positions match TRBD1. Per the germline V gene, CDR1 is MNHNS and CDR2 is SASEGT. The ends lost 1 base at V and 5 bases at J; junction bases unmatched: 9. The CDR3 length is 16 residues. CDR3 nucleotide sequence: TGTGCCAGCAGTGAAGATGGCAGGGGGCTTTCGACTGAAGCTTTCTTT. Translated, it gives CASSEDGRGLSTEAFF.

This sequence joins TRBV5-5 and TRBJ1-2, with a tentative D call TRBD1 (5 bases). The germline gives CDR1 SGHKS, CDR2 YYEKEE (reference sequence). This CDR3 is built from 14 residues. The ends were cut back, 0 bases at V and 9 bases at J, with 15 bases in the middle. The CDR3 DNA sequence: TGTGCCAGCAGCTTGGGGGGCGAGTGGATGAGCTACACCTTC. Translating it yields CASSLGGEWMSYTF.

The genes are TRBV5-1 and TRBJ1-2, with 12 bases identical to TRBD1. The V gene's germline CDR1 is SGHRS and CDR2 YFSETQ. The CDR3 extends over 17 amino acids. V shed 2 bases and J 8 bases; nucleotides not matched to a gene: 13. The CDR3, as DNA: TGCGCCAGCAGCTTTTACCGGGACAGGGGGCGTTCGACGGGCTACACCTTC. It specifies CASSFYRDRGRSTGYTF.

The chain recombines TRBV28 with TRBJ2-7, with 9 bases lining up with TRBD2. The CDR3 has 13 amino acids. Per the germline V gene, CDR1 is MDHEN and CDR2 is SYDVKM. The trim removed 7 bases at V and 0 bases at J, leaving 1 base unmatched. The CDR3, as DNA: TGTGCCAGCAAGCGGGGGGCCTCCTACGAGCAGTACTTC. Protein: CASKRGASYEQYF.

V is TRBV27 and J is TRBJ2-3; 7 bases match TRBD2. This CDR3 has 14 amino acids. V dropped 5 bases and J dropped 2; count of bases not matched to a gene: 4. Germline V gene sequence: CDR1 MNHEY, CDR2 SMNVEV (reference sequence). CDR3 DNA: TGTGCCAGCAGTGAAGGGACTATCACAGATACGCAGTATTTT. Protein sequence: CASSEGTITDTQYF.

The rearrangement uses TRBV2 and TRBJ1-3; 7 bases line up with TRBD1. The V segment lost 4 bases and the J segment 4 bases; nucleotides outside the gene matches: 10. CDR1 is SNHLY and CDR2 is FYNNEI in the germline V gene. CDR3 length: 16 residues. The chain's CDR3 is CASSVGLMTGGNTIYF. The DNA for the CDR3 is TGTGCCAGCAGTGTTGGGCTGATGACAGGGGGAAACACCATATATTTT.

V is TRBV7-2 and J is TRBJ2-1; weak D call: TRBD1 (6 bases). Deletions cut 3 bases from V and 5 bases from J, with 17 bases between. This CDR3 has 16 amino acids. Germline CDR1 reads SGHTA; CDR2 reads FQGNSA. CDR3 sequence (DNA): TGTGCCAGCAGCTTTAGGTGGCAGGGGTTCAACAATGAGCAGTTCTTC. Protein sequence: CASSFRWQGFNNEQFF. The full variable domain, completed using reference TRBV7-2 and TRBJ2-1, is GAGVSQSPSNKVTEKGKDVELRCDPISGHTALYWYRQSLGQGLEFLIYFQGNSAPDKSGLPSDRFSAERTGGSVSTLTIQRTQQEDSAVYLCASSFRWQGFNNEQFFGPGTRLTVL.

This chain uses TRBV11-1 with TRBJ1-2; unclear D gene. Germline assignment: CDR1 SGHAT and CDR2 FQDESV (reference sequence). V shed 5 bases and J shed 0 bases, with 7 bases lying between them. The CDR3 spans 13 residues. The CDR3 sequence: CASSPTPNYGYTF. The DNA for the CDR3 is TGTGCCAGCAGCCCAACACCTAACTATGGCTACACCTTC.

The chain joins TRBV28 to TRBJ1-1; D uncertain. Trimming removed 3 bases at V and 0 bases at J, with 17 bases between. CDR1 is MDHEN, CDR2 SYDVKM, per germline. This CDR3 spans 17 amino acids. The CDR3 sequence: CASSFPHTGDMNTEAFF. CDR3 bases: TGTGCCAGCAGTTTCCCCCACACCGGTGACATGAACACTGAAGCTTTCTTT.

DNA for the CDR3: TGTGCCAGCAGTTTCCGAGCGGGGGAACACGAGCAGTACTTC. This translates into CASSFRAGEHEQYF. The chain is built from TRBV27 and TRBJ2-7; 8 nucleotides match TRBD2. In germline, CDR1 is MNHEY, CDR2 SMNVEV (reference sequence). Trimming cost V 3 bases and J 5 bases; bases outside gene matches: 6. This CDR3 is built from 14 residues.

The rearrangement uses TRBV5-4 and TRBJ1-6; D remains ambiguous. The V gene lost 1 base and the J gene lost 7 bases, with 15 bases spanning the gap. The germline gives CDR1 SGHNT, CDR2 YYREEE (reference sequence). This CDR3 region has 16 residues. The CDR3 nucleotides read TGTGCCAGCAGCTTGAAGTCGGGTTCCGGCAATTCACCCCTCCACTTT. It codes for CASSLKSGSGNSPLHF.

V usage is TRBV4-1 and J usage is TRBJ2-2; 12 bases align to TRBD2. With 1 base clipped from V and 7 bases from J, the junction kept 7 bases outside the gene matches. CDR3 length equals 17 residues. The germline V gene has CDR1 MGHRA and CDR2 YSYEKL. CDR3 region: CASSQGSSGGAVGELFF. The CDR3 DNA reads as TGCGCCAGCAGCCAAGGGTCTAGCGGGGGGGCCGTCGGGGAGCTGTTTTTT.

The chain carries TRBV9 and TRBJ1-2; tentatively, D is TRBD1 (5 bases). There are 14 residues in the CDR3. Per the germline V gene, CDR1 is SGDLS and CDR2 is YYNGEE. V shed 4 bases and J shed 0 bases, with 10 bases lying between them. The CDR3 coding sequence is TGTGCCAGCAGCCAGACAGCAACTAACTATGGCTACACCTTC. Encoded protein: CASSQTATNYGYTF.

In DNA, the CDR3 is TGTGCCAGCAGTTACAGCTTGCGGGGTGGATCCTACGAGCAGTACTTC. It translates to CASSYSLRGGSYEQYF. The rearrangement joins TRBV6-5 to TRBJ2-7, with a possible D match to TRBD2 (6 bases). CDR1 is MNHEY, CDR2 SVGAGI, per germline. V was clipped by 2 bases and J by 1 base, with 15 bases between them. The CDR3 runs 16 residues.

The genes are TRBV5-1 and TRBJ2-5; 11 bases are shared with TRBD2. The CDR3 runs to 16 residues. With 3 bases clipped from V and 4 bases from J, the junction kept 8 bases outside the gene matches. CDR1 is SGHRS and CDR2 is YFSETQ in the germline V gene. CDR3 sequence: CASSWGLADAAETQYF. CDR3 bases: TGCGCCAGCAGCTGGGGACTAGCGGACGCGGCAGAGACCCAGTACTTC.

The V and J genes are TRBV5-1 and TRBJ1-1, with D perhaps matching TRBD1 (5 bases). Germline V lookup: CDR1 SGHRS, CDR2 YFSETQ. The CDR3 totals 14 residues. Trimming took 6 bases from V and 3 from J, leaving 15 bases between them. The CDR3 DNA reads TGCGCCAGCAACCCCATGTGGGGGGACACTGAAGCTTTCTTT. Amino acid sequence: CASNPMWGDTEAFF.

The genes are TRBV5-4 and TRBJ1-3, with a weak D call TRBD1 (5 bases). V was pared by 1 base and J by 4 bases, with 12 bases between. Per germline, CDR1 SGHNT and CDR2 YYREEE (reference sequence). This CDR3 has 15 residues. The CDR3 coding sequence is TGTGCCAGCAGCTTGAGACAGATTTCCGGAAACACCATATATTTT. Translating it yields CASSLRQISGNTIYF.

The chain has TRBV20-1 and TRBJ2-1; D remains ambiguous. The V gene lost 1 base and the J gene lost 9 bases, with 4 bases spanning the gap. The germline V gene has CDR1 DFQATT and CDR2 SNEGSKA (reference sequence). CDR3 size: 10 residues. The CDR3 region is CSARVSEQFF. The CDR3 DNA reads as TGCAGTGCTAGAGTGAGTGAGCAGTTCTTC.